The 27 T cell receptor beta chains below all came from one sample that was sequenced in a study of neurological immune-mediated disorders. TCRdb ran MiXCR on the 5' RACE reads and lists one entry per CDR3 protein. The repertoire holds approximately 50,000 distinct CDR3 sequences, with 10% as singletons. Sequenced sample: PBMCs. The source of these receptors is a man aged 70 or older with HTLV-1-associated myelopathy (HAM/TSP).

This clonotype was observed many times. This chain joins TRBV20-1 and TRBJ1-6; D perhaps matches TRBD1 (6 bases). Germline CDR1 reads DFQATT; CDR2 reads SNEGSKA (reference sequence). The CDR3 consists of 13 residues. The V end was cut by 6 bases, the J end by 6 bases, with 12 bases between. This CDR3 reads CSAEGDPNSPLHF. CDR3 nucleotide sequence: TGCAGTGCAGAGGGGGACCCTAATTCACCCCTCCACTTT.

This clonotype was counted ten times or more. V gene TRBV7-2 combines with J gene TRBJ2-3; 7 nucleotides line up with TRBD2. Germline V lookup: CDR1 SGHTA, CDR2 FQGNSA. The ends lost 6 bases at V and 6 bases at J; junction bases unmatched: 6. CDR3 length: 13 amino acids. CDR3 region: CASSSSGRDTQYF. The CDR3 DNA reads TGTGCCAGCAGTTCTTCCGGGAGGGATACGCAGTATTTT.

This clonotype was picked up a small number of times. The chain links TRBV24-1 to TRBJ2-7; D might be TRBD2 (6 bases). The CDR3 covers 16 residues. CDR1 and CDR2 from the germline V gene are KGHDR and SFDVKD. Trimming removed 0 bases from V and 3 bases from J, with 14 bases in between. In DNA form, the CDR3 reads TGTGCCACCAGTGATTTGCCGGGGCGGGAATACTACGAGCAGTACTTC. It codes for CATSDLPGREYYEQYF.

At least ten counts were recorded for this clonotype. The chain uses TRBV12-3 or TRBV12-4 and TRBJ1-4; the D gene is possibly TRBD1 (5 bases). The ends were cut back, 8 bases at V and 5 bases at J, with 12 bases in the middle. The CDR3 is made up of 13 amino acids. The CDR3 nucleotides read TGTGCCAGCGCGTACAGGCAAAATGAAAAACTGTTTTTT. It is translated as CASAYRQNEKLFF.

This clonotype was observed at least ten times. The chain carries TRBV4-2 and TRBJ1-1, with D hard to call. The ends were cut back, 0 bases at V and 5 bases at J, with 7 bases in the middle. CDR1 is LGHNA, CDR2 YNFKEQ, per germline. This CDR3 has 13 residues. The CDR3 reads CASSQDRWTEAFF. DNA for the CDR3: TGTGCCAGCAGCCAAGATAGGTGGACTGAAGCTTTCTTT.

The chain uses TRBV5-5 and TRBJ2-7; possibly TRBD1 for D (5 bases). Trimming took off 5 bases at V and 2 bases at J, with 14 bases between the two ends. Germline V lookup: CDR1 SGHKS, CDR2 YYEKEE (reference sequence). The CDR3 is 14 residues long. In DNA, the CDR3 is TGTGCCAGCAGTTTTTCTACAGGCCCCTACGAGCAGTACTTC. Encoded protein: CASSFSTGPYEQYF.

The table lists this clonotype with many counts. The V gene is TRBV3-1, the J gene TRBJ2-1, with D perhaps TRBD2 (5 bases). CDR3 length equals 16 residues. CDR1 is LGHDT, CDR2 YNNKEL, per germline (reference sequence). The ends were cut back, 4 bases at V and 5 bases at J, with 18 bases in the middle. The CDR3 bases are TGTGCCAGCAGCCTCCTAGCCAAGCCTAGAGACAATGAGCAGTTCTTC. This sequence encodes CASSLLAKPRDNEQFF.

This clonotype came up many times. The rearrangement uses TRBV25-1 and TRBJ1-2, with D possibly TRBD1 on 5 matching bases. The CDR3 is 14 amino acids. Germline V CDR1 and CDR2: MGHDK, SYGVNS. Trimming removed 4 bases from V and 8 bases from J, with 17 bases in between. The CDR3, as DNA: TGTGCCAGCAGTGGGGGGATCATCATGGAGGGCTACACCTTC. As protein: CASSGGIIMEGYTF.

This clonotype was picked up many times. The CDR3 DNA reads as TGTGCCAGCTCACCAGGTCTGGCCTATGAAGCTTTCTTT. This gives the protein CASSPGLAYEAFF. The rearrangement uses TRBV18 and TRBJ1-1; D not resolved. The germline V and J ends were trimmed by 2 bases and 7 bases, with 11 bases remaining between them. The CDR3 is 13 amino acids. Germline V lookup: CDR1 KGHSH, CDR2 LQKENI.

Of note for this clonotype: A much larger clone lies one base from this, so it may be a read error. CDR3 coding DNA: TGTGCCAGCTTACTGGGGGCCAACTATGGCTACACCTTC. Translation gives CASLLGANYGYTF. J is TRBJ1-2 and V is TRBV28; tentative D call: TRBD1 (6 bases). Trimming took 8 bases from V and 2 from J, leaving 12 bases between them. This CDR3 region has 13 residues. CDR1 is MDHEN and CDR2 is SYDVKM in the germline V gene.

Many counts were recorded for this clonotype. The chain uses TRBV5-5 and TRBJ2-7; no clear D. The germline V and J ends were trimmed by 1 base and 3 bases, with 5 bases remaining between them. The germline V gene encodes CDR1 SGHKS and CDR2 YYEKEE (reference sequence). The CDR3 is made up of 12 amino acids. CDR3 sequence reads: CASSLTNYEQYF. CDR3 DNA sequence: TGTGCCAGCAGCTTGACTAACTACGAGCAGTACTTC. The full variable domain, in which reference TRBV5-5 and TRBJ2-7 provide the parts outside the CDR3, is DAGVTQSPTHLIKTRGQQVTLRCSPISGHKSVSWYQQVLGQGPQFIFQYYEKEERGRGNFPDRFSARQFPNYSSELNVNALLLGDSALYLCASSLTNYEQYFGPGTRLTVT.

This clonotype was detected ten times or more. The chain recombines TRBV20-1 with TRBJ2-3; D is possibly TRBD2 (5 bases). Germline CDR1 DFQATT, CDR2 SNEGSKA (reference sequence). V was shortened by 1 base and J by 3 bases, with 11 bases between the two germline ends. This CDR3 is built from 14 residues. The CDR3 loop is CSARVIGGTDTQYF. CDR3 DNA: TGCAGTGCTAGAGTTATCGGCGGGACAGATACGCAGTATTTT.

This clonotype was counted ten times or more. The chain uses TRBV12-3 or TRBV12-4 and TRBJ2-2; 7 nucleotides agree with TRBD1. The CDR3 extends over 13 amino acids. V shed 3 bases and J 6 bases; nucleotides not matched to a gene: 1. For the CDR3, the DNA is TGTGCCAGCAGTTTCAGGGGGTCCGGGGAGCTGTTTTTT. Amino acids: CASSFRGSGELFF.

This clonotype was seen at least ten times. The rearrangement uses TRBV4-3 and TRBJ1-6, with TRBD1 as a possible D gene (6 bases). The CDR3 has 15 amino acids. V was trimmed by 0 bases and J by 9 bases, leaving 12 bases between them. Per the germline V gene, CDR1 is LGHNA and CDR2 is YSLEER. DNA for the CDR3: TGCGCCAGCAGCCAAGACAACAGGGCGGGTTCACCCCTCCACTTT. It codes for CASSQDNRAGSPLHF.

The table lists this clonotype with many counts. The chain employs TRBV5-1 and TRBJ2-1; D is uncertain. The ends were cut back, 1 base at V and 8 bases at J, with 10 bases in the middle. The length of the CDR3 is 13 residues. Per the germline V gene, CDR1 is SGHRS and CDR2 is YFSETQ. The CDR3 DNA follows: TGCGCCAGCAGCTTGACCGCGTCATATGAGCAGTTCTTC. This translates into CASSLTASYEQFF.

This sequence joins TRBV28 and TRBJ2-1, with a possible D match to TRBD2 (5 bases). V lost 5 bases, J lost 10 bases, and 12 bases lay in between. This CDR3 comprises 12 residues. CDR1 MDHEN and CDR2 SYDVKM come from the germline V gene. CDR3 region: CASSQTTWEQFF. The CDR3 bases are TGTGCCAGCAGTCAGACTACGTGGGAGCAGTTCTTC.

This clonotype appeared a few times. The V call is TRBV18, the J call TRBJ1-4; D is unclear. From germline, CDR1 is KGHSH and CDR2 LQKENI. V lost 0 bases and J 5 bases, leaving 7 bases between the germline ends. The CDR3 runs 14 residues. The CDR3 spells CASSPPRQNEKLFF. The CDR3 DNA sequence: TGTGCCAGCTCACCACCCCGGCAGAATGAAAAACTGTTTTTT. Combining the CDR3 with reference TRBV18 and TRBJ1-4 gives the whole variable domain NAGVMQNPRHLVRRRGQEARLRCSPMKGHSHVYWYRQLPEEGLKFMVYLQKENIIDESGMPKERFSAEFPKEGPSILRIQQVVRGDSAAYFCASSPPRQNEKLFFGSGTQLSVL.

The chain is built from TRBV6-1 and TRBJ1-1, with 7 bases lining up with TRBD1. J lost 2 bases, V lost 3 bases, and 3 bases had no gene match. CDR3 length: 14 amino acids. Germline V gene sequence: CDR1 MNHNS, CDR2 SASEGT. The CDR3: CASSEGTANTEAFF. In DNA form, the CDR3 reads TGTGCCAGCAGTGAGGGGACAGCCAACACTGAAGCTTTCTTT.

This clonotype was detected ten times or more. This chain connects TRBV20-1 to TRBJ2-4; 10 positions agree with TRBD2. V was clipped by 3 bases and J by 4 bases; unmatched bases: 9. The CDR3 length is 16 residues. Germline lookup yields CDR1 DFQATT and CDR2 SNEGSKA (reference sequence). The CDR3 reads CSASAGLAEPKNIQYF. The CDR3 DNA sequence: TGCAGTGCTAGTGCCGGACTAGCGGAACCGAAAAACATTCAGTACTTC.

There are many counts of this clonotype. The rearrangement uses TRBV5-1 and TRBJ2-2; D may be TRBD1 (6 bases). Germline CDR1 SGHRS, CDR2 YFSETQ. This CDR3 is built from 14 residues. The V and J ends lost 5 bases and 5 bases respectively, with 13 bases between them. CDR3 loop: CASSVVGGTGELFF. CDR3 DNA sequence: TGCGCCAGCAGTGTCGTAGGGGGAACCGGGGAGCTGTTTTTT.

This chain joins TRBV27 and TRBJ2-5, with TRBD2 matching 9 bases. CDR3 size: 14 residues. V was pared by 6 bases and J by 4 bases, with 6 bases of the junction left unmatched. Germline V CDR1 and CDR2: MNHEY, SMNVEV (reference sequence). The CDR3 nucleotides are TGTGCCAGCAGCAGTCGAGCGGGAGGAGAGACCCAGTACTTC. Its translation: CASSSRAGGETQYF.

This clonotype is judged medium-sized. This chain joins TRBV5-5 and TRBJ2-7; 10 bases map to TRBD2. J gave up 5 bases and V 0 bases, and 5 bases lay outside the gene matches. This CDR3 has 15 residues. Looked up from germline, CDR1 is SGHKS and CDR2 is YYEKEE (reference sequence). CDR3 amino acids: CASSLAASGSDEQYF. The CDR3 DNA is TGTGCCAGCAGCTTGGCGGCTAGCGGGAGCGACGAGCAGTACTTC.

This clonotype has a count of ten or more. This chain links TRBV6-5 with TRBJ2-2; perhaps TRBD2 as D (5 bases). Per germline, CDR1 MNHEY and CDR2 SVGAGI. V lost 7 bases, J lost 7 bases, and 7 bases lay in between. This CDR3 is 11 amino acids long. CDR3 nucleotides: TGTGCCAGCACCCGGGGCGGGGAGCTGTTTTTT. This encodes CASTRGGELFF.

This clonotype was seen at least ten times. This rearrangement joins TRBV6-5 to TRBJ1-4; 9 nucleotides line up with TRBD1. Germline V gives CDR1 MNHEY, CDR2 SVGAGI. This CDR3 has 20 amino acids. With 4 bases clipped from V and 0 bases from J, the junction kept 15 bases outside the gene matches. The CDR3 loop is CASSWKQGAPRLATNEKLFF. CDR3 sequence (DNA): TGTGCCAGCAGTTGGAAACAGGGGGCGCCCAGACTTGCAACTAATGAAAAACTGTTTTTT.

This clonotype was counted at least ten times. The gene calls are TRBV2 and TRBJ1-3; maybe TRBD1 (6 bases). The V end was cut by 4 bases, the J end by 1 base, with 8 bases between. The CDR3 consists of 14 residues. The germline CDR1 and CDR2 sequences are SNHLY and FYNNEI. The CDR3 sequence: CASSGTASGNTIYF. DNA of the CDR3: TGTGCCAGCAGTGGGACAGCTTCTGGAAACACCATATATTTT.

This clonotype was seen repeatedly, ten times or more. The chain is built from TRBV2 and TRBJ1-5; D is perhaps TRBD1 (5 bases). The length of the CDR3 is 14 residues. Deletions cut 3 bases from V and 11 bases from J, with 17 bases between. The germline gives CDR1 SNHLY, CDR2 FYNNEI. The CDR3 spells CASSEAGQVKAQHF. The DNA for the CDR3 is TGTGCCAGCAGTGAGGCGGGGCAGGTGAAGGCCCAGCATTTT. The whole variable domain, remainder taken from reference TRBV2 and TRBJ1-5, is EPEVTQTPSHQVTQMGQEVILRCVPISNHLYFYWYRQILGQKVEFLVSFYNNEISEKSEIFDDQFSVERPDGSNFTLKIRSTKLEDSAMYFCASSEAGQVKAQHFGDGTRLSIL.

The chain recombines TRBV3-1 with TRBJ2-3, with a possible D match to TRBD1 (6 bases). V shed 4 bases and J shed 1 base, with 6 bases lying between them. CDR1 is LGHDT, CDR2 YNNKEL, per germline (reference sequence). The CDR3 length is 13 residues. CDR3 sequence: CASSPGGTDTQYF. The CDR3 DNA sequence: TGTGCCAGCAGCCCAGGGGGCACAGATACGCAGTATTTT.